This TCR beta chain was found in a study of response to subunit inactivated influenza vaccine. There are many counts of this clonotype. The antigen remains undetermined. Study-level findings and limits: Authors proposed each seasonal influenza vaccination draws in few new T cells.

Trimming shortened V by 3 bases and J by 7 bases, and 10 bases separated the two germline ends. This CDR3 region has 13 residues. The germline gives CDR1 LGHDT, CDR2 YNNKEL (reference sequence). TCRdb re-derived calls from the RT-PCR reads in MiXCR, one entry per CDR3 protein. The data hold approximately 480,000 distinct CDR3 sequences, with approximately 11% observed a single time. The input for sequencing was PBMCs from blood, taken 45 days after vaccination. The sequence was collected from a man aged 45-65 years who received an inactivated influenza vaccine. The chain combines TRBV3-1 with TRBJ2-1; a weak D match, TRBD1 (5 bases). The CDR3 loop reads CASSHDDRNEQFF. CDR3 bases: TGTGCCAGCAGCCACGATGACAGAAATGAGCAGTTCTTC.